This TCR beta chain came from a study of spatial heterogeneity in lung cancer (dated by TCRdb to the late 2010s). At the level of the whole study: Beta-chain transcripts were consistently detected in greater numbers than alpha-chain transcripts, which likely reflects a higher abundance of beta-chain transcripts. In tumor regions, TCR transcript counts showed a strong correlation with a T cell transcriptional module score derived from matched bulk RNA-seq. In the raw uncorrected reads, each unique combination of TCR and UMI appeared more than ten times on average. In non-small cell lung cancer, the study quantitatively compared TCR alpha and beta repertoires across several tumor regions, matched nontumor lung, and blood. Nonsynonymous mutation counts, determined by whole-exome sequencing of tumor tissue, were related to features of the TCR repertoire. At surgery, fewer than 250 tumor regions, 64 matched nontumor lung samples and 56 PBMC samples were TCR-sequenced for both alpha and beta chains. The paper's findings and limits, for the study overall: The tumor nonsynonymous mutation count correlated with the number of expanded intratumoral alpha and beta TCRs. Confirming at a functional level the hypothesis that regional TCRs recognize regional mutations was considered to require additional single-cell paired TCR alpha and beta sequencing. Counts of ubiquitous and regional expanded TCRs were found to correlate with counts of ubiquitous and regional nonsynonymous mutations, respectively. TCR-seq coverage of tumor T cells was estimated at only approximately 7% for alpha chains and 13% for beta chains.

Remarks on this clonotype: Its cognate antigen has yet to be identified. No base-level quality is on record; no much larger clone is a single base apart. With the library built for alpha chains, this beta chain is off target and its frequency is not meaningful.

V trim: 4 bases; J trim: 5 bases; unmatched bases: 11. From the cysteine through the phenylalanine, the CDR3 covers 15 amino acids. The entry retains the CDR3 DNA only, 45 bases that are in frame from base 1. CDR1 and CDR2, per the germline V gene, are SGHRS and YFSETQ. The time point label, as the study defines it: sample taken at primary tumor resection. Donors were around 71 patients with early-stage, untreated non-small cell lung cancer from the lung TRACERx cohort. For TCR sequencing, whole RNA was extracted from tumor and nontumor lung tissue, or from cryopreserved PBMC samples, and no cell sorting was done. Patients were selected for TCR sequencing only if sufficient RNA was available from at least two tumor regions. A lung pathologist reviewed the tumor and adjacent nontumor lung specimens before the specimens were selected. Library construction relied on 5' RACE. The reads were generated on a NextSeq 500. To allow correction of PCR and sequencing errors, the TCR library protocol tagged every TCR cDNA molecule with a unique molecular identifier. As for the original processing: TCR identification, UMI-based error correction and CDR3 extraction were performed with Decombinator tools. Expanded TCRs were defined as those above a frequency of 2 per 1,000, corresponding to the top 1% of the tumor frequency distribution. Expanded tumor TCRs statistically deemed absent (corrected P<0.05) from at least one tumor region were classed as regional, and all other expanded tumor TCRs were classed as ubiquitous. Renyi diversity was calculated using the R vegan package after each repertoire was subsampled 100 times to 5,000 TCRs. To build CDR3 similarity networks, amino acid triplet string-kernel similarity was used, and CDR3s were connected when their pairwise similarity was above 0.82. TCRdb passed the public sequencing reads through fastp at Q25 and MiXCR, retaining productive beta sequences. Every distinct CDR3 protein forms one entry, paired with its most common genes and DNA. The V and J calls come from TCRdb's annotation, not from the publication. This sample gives about 19,000 distinct CDR3 sequences in total; around a tenth of them show up just once. In total, the top ten clones hold less than 25% of the sample.

The source is a female donor with early-stage non-small cell lung cancer. This sample comprised lung tumor tissue, obtained at surgery. The chain is made from TRBV5-1 and TRBJ2-5; 7 bases in the middle match TRBD1. The base sequence is TGCGCCAGCAGCCCAAATACAGGGGCGTTGGAGACCCAGTACTTC. This encodes CASSPNTGALETQYF. This CDR3, with the reference TRBV5-1 and TRBJ2-5 proteins standing in past its ends, gives the full variable domain KAGVTQTPRYLIKTRGQQVTLSCSPISGHRSVSWYQQTPGQGLQFLFEYFSETQRNKGNFPGRFSGRQFSNSRSEMNVSTLELGDSALYLCASSPNTGALETQYFGPGTRLLVL.